This T cell receptor (beta chain) was documented in a study of CD8+CD57+ T cells in acquired aplastic anemia. Findings and limits, study-wide: Patients versus controls showed no significant CD8+ Simpson's diversity difference.

Patients who underwent sequencing had shown CD8+CD57+ cell expansion by flow cytometry. Patients had undergone no therapy by the time their blood was sampled. Genomic DNA provided the template from which TCR beta VDJ and CDR3 profiles were obtained. MiXCR, run by TCRdb on the reads, gives a single entry per CDR3 protein. The data show 150,000 to 200,000 distinct CDR3 sequences, roughly 45% seen once. CDR1 and CDR2 (germline): MNHNS, SASEGT. CDR3 length: 15 residues. V dropped 8 bases and J dropped 6; count of bases not matched to a gene: 13. There are a few counts of this clonotype. Its antigen is unidentified.

This clonotype was obtained from a human donor with aplastic anemia. Sequenced material: sorted CD4+, CD8+, or CD8+CD57+ T cells (not recorded which) from PBMCs. This rearrangement joins TRBV6-1 to TRBJ2-1; 7 bases match TRBD2. This CDR3 reads CASLVGGGVVNEQFF. CDR3 DNA sequence: TGTGCCAGCCTGGTCGGGGGAGGGGTCGTCAATGAGCAGTTCTTC.